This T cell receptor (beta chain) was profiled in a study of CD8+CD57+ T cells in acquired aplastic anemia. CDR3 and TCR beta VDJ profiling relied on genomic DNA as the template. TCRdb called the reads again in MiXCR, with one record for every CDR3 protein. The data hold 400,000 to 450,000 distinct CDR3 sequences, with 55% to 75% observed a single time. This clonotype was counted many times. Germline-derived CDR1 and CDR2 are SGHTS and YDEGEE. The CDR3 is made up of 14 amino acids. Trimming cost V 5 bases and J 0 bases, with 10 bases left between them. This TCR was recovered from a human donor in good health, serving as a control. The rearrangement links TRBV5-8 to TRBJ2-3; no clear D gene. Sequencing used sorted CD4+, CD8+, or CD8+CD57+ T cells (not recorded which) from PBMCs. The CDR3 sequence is CASSLSESTDTQYF. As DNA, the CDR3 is TGTGCCAGCAGTTTGAGCGAAAGCACAGATACGCAGTATTTT. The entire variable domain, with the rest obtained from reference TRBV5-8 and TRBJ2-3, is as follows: EAGVTQSPTHLIKTRGQQATLRCSPISGHTSVYWYQQALGLGLQFLLWYDEGEERNRGNFPPRFSGRQFPNYSSELNVNALELEDSALYLCASSLSESTDTQYFGPGTRLTVL.